This T cell receptor beta chain was observed in a study of blood T cell repertoires in COVID-19. Profiled with immunoSEQ multiplex PCR; TCRdb holds only in-frame clones, not every one. The sample lists 300,000 or so clones, over 75% occurring once. Sequencing was done on a sample of PBMCs or T cells enriched from blood (not recorded which). This TCR came from a woman in her 30s who had recovered from COVID-19.

DNA of the CDR3: TGTGCCAGCTCACCACTGAGGGCGTCGGCGAACGAGCAGTACTTC. Protein sequence: CASSPLRASANEQYF. The chain couples TRBV18 to TRBJ2-7; D might be TRBD2 (5 bases). The CDR3 is 15 residues long. Trimming left V 1 base short and J 5 bases short, with 15 bases between. In germline, CDR1 is KGHSH, CDR2 LQKENI.